The 27 T cell receptor beta chains given below trace back to one sample, sequenced in a study of T-cell memory formation after mild COVID-19 (dated by TCRdb to the early 2020s). Receptor amplification or capture employed 5' RACE. Data came from an Illumina NovaSeq 6000. In-frame beta chains were kept once TCRdb had trimmed the public reads at Q25 with fastp and called clones with MiXCR. Each entry is one CDR3 protein sequence, shown with its most common DNA and genes. In this sample the table shows about 38,000 distinct CDR3 sequences, 9.5% to 12% of which occur a single time. The top ten clones comprise roughly 27% of the sample. The specimen was PBMCs or a T cell subset sorted from them (not recorded which). The receptors derive from a man aged 18 to 35 who had mild COVID-19 (a few samples of this study predate the infection). The sample titles of this study are shuffled in the database, so cell type and time point are left out; the donor was told from shared clones.

The table lists this clonotype with many counts. The chain recombines TRBV18 with TRBJ2-7; the D call may be TRBD1 or TRBD2 (5 bases each). The CDR3 spans 14 residues. CDR1 KGHSH and CDR2 LQKENI come from the germline V gene. V was trimmed by 3 bases and J by 4 bases, leaving 13 bases between them. CDR3 coding DNA: TGTGCCAGCTCACCCGGGACGGAACTTTACGAGCAGTACGTC. This sequence encodes CASSPGTELYEQYV.

Ten or more counts support this clonotype. The V gene is TRBV12-3 or TRBV12-4, the J gene TRBJ2-7; tentatively, D is TRBD1 (6 bases). The length of the CDR3 is 13 residues. Trimming left V 7 bases short and J 6 bases short, with 16 bases between. Written as DNA, the CDR3 is TGTGCCAGCACCAGGGGAAGAATTGGCGAGCAGTACTTC. Residues: CASTRGRIGEQYF.

In this sample, this clonotype turned up many times. The genes are TRBV7-9 and TRBJ2-5; D perhaps matches TRBD1 (5 bases). With 5 bases removed from V and 2 bases from J, the gap between germline ends came to 9 bases. Germline V lookup: CDR1 SEHNR, CDR2 FQNEAQ (reference sequence). This CDR3 is built from 13 residues. In nucleotides, the CDR3 is TGTGCCAGCAGCCGACAGCCTCAAGAGACCCAGTACTTC. It encodes CASSRQPQETQYF.

This clonotype was found many times. The genes are TRBV4-3 and TRBJ2-7; weak D call: TRBD2 (5 bases). This CDR3 has 18 amino acids. Trimming pared 8 bases from V and 4 bases from J, leaving 30 bases between. Germline V lookup: CDR1 LGHNA, CDR2 YSLEER. The CDR3 DNA reads as TGCGCCAGCCAGCCAAGGGCGGAGCGGCCCCCTAATTATTACGAGCAGTACGTC. It yields the protein CASQPRAERPPNYYEQYV.

The chain joins TRBV7-2 to TRBJ2-5, with 8 bases matching TRBD1. Germline loops: CDR1 SGHTA, CDR2 FQGNSA. The J segment lost 3 bases and the V segment lost 1 base, leaving 10 bases of the junction unmatched. The CDR3 runs 17 residues. CDR3 bases: TGTGCCAGCAGCTTAGTAAGTGGAGGACAGGGTGAAGAGACCCAGTACTTC. Residues: CASSLVSGGQGEETQYF. The full variable domain, its missing parts supplied by reference TRBV7-2 and TRBJ2-5, is GAGVSQSPSNKVTEKGKDVELRCDPISGHTALYWYRQSLGQGLEFLIYFQGNSAPDKSGLPSDRFSAERTGGSVSTLTIQRTQQEDSAVYLCASSLVSGGQGEETQYFGPGTRLLVL.

This clonotype has a count of ten or more. V usage is TRBV9 and J usage is TRBJ1-2; 11 positions match TRBD1. CDR3 size: 14 residues. In germline, CDR1 is SGDLS, CDR2 YYNGEE. V lost 4 bases and J lost 6; bases outside the gene matches: 5. In nucleotides, the CDR3 is TGTGCCAGCAGCATTGGACAGGGGGCTGATGGCTACACCTTC. This sequence encodes CASSIGQGADGYTF.

This clonotype was seen repeatedly, ten times or more. The chain's CDR3 is CASSLTASGQETQYF. CDR3 sequence (DNA): TGTGCCAGCAGCCTCACCGCCAGCGGGCAAGAGACCCAGTACTTC. This sequence joins TRBV3-1 and TRBJ2-5; D is possibly TRBD2 (6 bases). The CDR3 runs to 15 residues. Trimming shortened V by 4 bases and J by 2 bases, and 14 bases separated the two germline ends. Germline values: CDR1 LGHDT, CDR2 YNNKEL (reference sequence).

This clonotype has at least ten counts. The chain carries TRBV6-2 or TRBV6-3 and TRBJ2-5; 8 nucleotides match TRBD1. The CDR3 has 12 residues. The V segment lost 6 bases and the J segment 4 bases; nucleotides outside the gene matches: 1. Germline V gene lookup returns CDR1 MNHEY and CDR2 SVGEGT. The CDR3 DNA follows: TGTGCCAGCAGCGGGACAGGAGAGACCCAGTACTTC. It encodes CASSGTGETQYF.

This clonotype was counted many times. This chain uses TRBV5-6 with TRBJ2-1; possible D gene TRBD2, 7 bases. CDR1 SGHDT and CDR2 YYEEEE come from the germline V gene. V lost 2 bases and J lost 4, with 13 bases in between. The CDR3 sequence is 15 residues long. In DNA, the CDR3 is TGTGCCAGCAGCTTCGGGGGGCGGAGATACAATGAGCAGTTCTTC. Translation: CASSFGGRRYNEQFF.

The chain is built from TRBV4-1 and TRBJ2-1, with D perhaps being TRBD1 or TRBD2 (5 bases each). The CDR3 consists of 15 residues. Germline lookup yields CDR1 MGHRA and CDR2 YSYEKL. V lost 0 bases, J lost 6 bases, and 12 bases lay in between. The CDR3 nucleotides are TGCGCCAGCAGCCAAGAGAGGGGTATTACCAATGAGCAGTTCTTC. Translated: CASSQERGITNEQFF.

This clonotype was detected ten times or more. The gene calls are TRBV5-6 and TRBJ2-1; 9 nucleotides match TRBD1. The CDR3 is made up of 17 amino acids. The germline CDR1 and CDR2 sequences are SGHDT and YYEEEE. Unmatched junction bases numbered 10, after V lost 4 bases and J lost 2 bases. In nucleotides, the CDR3 is TGTGCCAGCAGCCTGGACAGGGGTAGTTTTACCTACAATGAGCAGTTCTTC. This codes for CASSLDRGSFTYNEQFF.

This clonotype occurred many times. The V gene is TRBV4-1, the J gene TRBJ2-7; 7 bases are a match to TRBD1. The V gene end was trimmed by 1 base and the J gene end by 3 bases; junction bases not matched to a gene: 6. Germline CDR1 is MGHRA and CDR2 is YSYEKL. The CDR3 contains 15 residues. CDR3 sequence reads: CASSQVTGAGYEQYF. The CDR3 region has the DNA TGCGCCAGCAGCCAAGTCACAGGGGCTGGCTACGAGCAGTACTTC.

In this sample, this clonotype turned up many times. V usage is TRBV11-2 and J usage is TRBJ2-7; possibly TRBD2 for D (6 bases). Trimming pared 8 bases from V and 6 bases from J, leaving 23 bases between. This CDR3 contains 15 residues. Per the germline V gene, CDR1 is SGHAT and CDR2 is FQNNGV. The CDR3 DNA follows: TGTGCCAGCTCCCCAATCCGGGGCGCGGGGAGCGAGCAGTACTTC. Translation gives CASSPIRGAGSEQYF.

The rearrangement uses TRBV4-3 and TRBJ2-3, with D perhaps assigned TRBD1 or TRBD2 (5 bases each). CDR3 length equals 18 residues. The V and J ends lost 3 bases and 2 bases respectively, with 21 bases between them. Germline-derived CDR1 and CDR2 are LGHNA and YSLEER. This chain's CDR3 is CASSHLGWGPSLTDTQYF. CDR3 nucleotide sequence: TGCGCCAGCAGCCACCTTGGGTGGGGACCTAGCCTCACAGATACGCAGTATTTT.

This clonotype was counted ten times or more. The rearrangement joins TRBV7-2 to TRBJ2-1; D call uncertain. Deletions cut 2 bases from V and 7 bases from J, with 9 bases between. CDR3 length equals 13 residues. CDR1 and CDR2 from the germline V gene are SGHTA and FQGNSA. The CDR3 region is CASSLKSRNEQFF. The CDR3 DNA reads as TGTGCCAGCAGCTTAAAAAGTAGAAATGAGCAGTTCTTC.

V and J are TRBV15 and TRBJ2-3, with D unclear. CDR1 and CDR2 from the germline V gene are LNHNV and YYDKDF (reference sequence). The CDR3 is 16 residues long. The V and J ends lost 0 bases and 2 bases respectively, with 12 bases between them. CDR3 sequence (DNA): TGTGCCACCAGCAGAGATCAGAGCCGCGTCACAGATACGCAGTATTTT. Its protein product is CATSRDQSRVTDTQYF.

This clonotype was counted at least ten times. This chain connects TRBV9 to TRBJ2-3; D uncertain. The V end lost 1 base, the J end lost 0 bases, and 3 bases lay between the germline ends. CDR1 SGDLS and CDR2 YYNGEE come from the germline V gene. The CDR3 loop spans 13 amino acids. CDR3 amino acids: CASSVTSTDTQYF. The CDR3 DNA reads TGTGCCAGCAGCGTAACTAGCACAGATACGCAGTATTTT.

This clonotype was observed at least ten times. The chain has TRBV5-1 and TRBJ2-7; 10 nucleotides match TRBD1. Germline V gene sequence: CDR1 SGHRS, CDR2 YFSETQ. J gave up 6 bases and V 4 bases, and 7 bases lay outside the gene matches. The CDR3 runs to 14 residues. The chain's CDR3 is CASSPGQGECEQYV. In nucleotides, the CDR3 is TGCGCCAGCAGCCCCGGACAGGGGGAATGCGAGCAGTACGTC.

This clonotype was observed a single time. This chain uses TRBV6-6 with TRBJ2-7, with D maybe TRBD2 (7 bases). V lost 7 bases, J lost 2 bases, and 24 bases lay in between. Looked up from germline, CDR1 is MNHNY and CDR2 is SVGAGI (reference sequence). The CDR3 has 17 amino acids. This CDR3 is CASTLTAGAGWTYEQYF. As DNA, the CDR3 is TGTGCCAGCACCCTTACCGCGGGGGCTGGATGGACCTACGAGCAGTACTTC.

This clonotype was picked up many times. The V call is TRBV7-2, the J call TRBJ2-5; 9 bases line up with TRBD2. The CDR3 loop spans 15 amino acids. Germline trimming cut 5 bases from V and 4 bases from J; bases unmatched to any gene: 8. Germline-derived CDR1 and CDR2 are SGHTA and FQGNSA. As DNA, the CDR3 is TGTGCCAGCAGCCAGACCGGGACTAGCCGAGAGACCCAGTACTTC. Residues: CASSQTGTSRETQYF.

This clonotype was seen many times. The chain uses TRBV9 and TRBJ2-7; no clear D gene. The V end lost 1 base, the J end lost 9 bases, and 20 bases lay between the germline ends. CDR1 and CDR2 (germline): SGDLS, YYNGEE. The CDR3 totals 15 residues. In nucleotides, the CDR3 is TGTGCCAGCAGCGTATTTTCTGGTGTAGGGTCAGTGCAGTACTTC. As protein: CASSVFSGVGSVQYF.

This rearrangement joins TRBV19 to TRBJ2-6; no definite D call. V was cut by 9 bases and J by 0 bases, with 18 bases left in between. The CDR3 is made up of 17 amino acids. CDR1 is LNHDA, CDR2 SQIVND, per germline (reference sequence). The CDR3 nucleotides are TGTGCCAGCCAGTTACGGCCTACCGTCTCTGGGGCCAACGTCCTGACTTTC. This codes for CASQLRPTVSGANVLTF.

This clonotype was seen repeatedly, ten times or more. The chain combines TRBV7-2 with TRBJ2-5; TRBD1 or TRBD2 may be the D gene (6 bases each). Deletions cut 5 bases from V and 5 bases from J, with 15 bases between. Looked up from germline, CDR1 is SGHTA and CDR2 is FQGNSA. The CDR3 extends over 14 amino acids. In nucleotides, the CDR3 is TGTGCCAGCAGCGCCCACAGGGCGGGGGAGACCCAGTACTTC. This translates into CASSAHRAGETQYF.

This clonotype is medium-sized (0.01 to 0.1%) by share. The chain is built from TRBV6-4 and TRBJ2-1, with TRBD2 matching 13 bases. Looked up from germline, CDR1 is MRHNA and CDR2 is SNTAGT. CDR3 length: 15 amino acids. J was trimmed by 8 bases and V by 3 bases; bases with no gene match: 4. This CDR3 reads CASSETSGGAHEQFF. The CDR3 nucleotides are TGTGCCAGCAGTGAAACTAGCGGGGGGGCACATGAGCAGTTCTTC.

This clonotype was seen ten or more times. The J gene is TRBJ2-3, the V gene TRBV11-3; possible D gene TRBD2, 6 bases. CDR1 is SGHNT and CDR2 is YENEEA in the germline V gene. The V end lost 3 bases, the J end lost 1 base, and 11 bases lay between the germline ends. The CDR3 has 15 residues. CDR3 nucleotides: TGTGCCAGCAGCTTTGGACTACGGGGCACAGATACGCAGTATTTT. Encoded protein: CASSFGLRGTDTQYF.

This clonotype is medium-sized (0.01 to 0.1%). This chain links TRBV4-3 with TRBJ1-6, with D tentatively TRBD1 (5 bases). Germline V gives CDR1 LGHNA, CDR2 YSLEER. The CDR3 spans 15 residues. The V end was cut by 0 bases, the J end by 8 bases, with 11 bases between. The CDR3 region has the DNA TGCGCCAGCAGCCAAGATCAGGGTAGGGATTCACCCCTCCACTTT. It specifies CASSQDQGRDSPLHF.

In its sample, this clonotype was seen many times. This sequence joins TRBV24-1 and TRBJ2-2; D is undetermined. Germline CDR1 is KGHDR and CDR2 is SFDVKD. The germline V and J ends were trimmed by 3 bases and 4 bases, with 8 bases remaining between them. This CDR3 comprises 14 residues. The CDR3 coding sequence is TGTGCCACCAGTGATCAGACGGTCACCGGGGAGCTGTTTTTT. Amino acid sequence: CATSDQTVTGELFF.